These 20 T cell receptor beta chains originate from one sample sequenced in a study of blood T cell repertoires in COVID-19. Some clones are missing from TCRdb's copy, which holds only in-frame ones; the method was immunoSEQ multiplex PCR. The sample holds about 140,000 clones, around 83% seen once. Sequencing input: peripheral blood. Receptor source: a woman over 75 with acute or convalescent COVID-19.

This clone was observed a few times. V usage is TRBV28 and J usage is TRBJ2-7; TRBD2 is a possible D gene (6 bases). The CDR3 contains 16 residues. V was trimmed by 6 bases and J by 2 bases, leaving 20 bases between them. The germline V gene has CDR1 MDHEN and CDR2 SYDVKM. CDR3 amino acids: CASRQTPGEGTYEQYF. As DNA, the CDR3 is TGTGCCAGCAGACAGACGCCGGGAGAGGGGACCTACGAGCAGTACTTC.

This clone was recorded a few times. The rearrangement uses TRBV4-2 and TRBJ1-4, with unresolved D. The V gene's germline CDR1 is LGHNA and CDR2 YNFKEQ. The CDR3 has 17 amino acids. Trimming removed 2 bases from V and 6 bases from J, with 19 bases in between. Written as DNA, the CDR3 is TGTGCCAGCAGCCAACAACCCAACCGAGGGTTGTATGAAAAACTGTTTTTT. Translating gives CASSQQPNRGLYEKLFF.

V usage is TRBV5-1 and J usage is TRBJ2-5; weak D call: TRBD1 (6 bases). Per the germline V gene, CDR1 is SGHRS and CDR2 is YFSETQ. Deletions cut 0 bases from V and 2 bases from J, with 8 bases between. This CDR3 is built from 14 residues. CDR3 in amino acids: CASSLVTGQETQYF. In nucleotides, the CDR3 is TGCGCCAGCAGCTTGGTAACAGGGCAAGAGACCCAGTACTTC.

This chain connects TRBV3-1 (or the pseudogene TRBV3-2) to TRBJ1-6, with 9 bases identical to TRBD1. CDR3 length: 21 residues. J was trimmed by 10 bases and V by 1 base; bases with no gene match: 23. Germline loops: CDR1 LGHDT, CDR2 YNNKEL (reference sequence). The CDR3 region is CASSQVPPDHRGRGFRSPLHF. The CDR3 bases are TGTGCCAGCAGCCAAGTACCCCCCGACCACAGGGGGCGCGGTTTTCGATCACCCCTCCACTTT.

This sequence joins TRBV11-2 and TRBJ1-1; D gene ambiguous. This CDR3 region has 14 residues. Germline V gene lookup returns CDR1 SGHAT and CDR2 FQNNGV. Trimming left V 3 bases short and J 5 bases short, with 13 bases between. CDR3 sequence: CASSFGRVETEAFF. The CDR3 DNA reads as TGTGCCAGCAGCTTTGGGCGAGTGGAAACTGAAGCTTTCTTT.

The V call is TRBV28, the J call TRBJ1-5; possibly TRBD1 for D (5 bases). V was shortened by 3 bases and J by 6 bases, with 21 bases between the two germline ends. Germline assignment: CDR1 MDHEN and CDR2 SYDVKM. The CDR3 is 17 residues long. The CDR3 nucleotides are TGTGCCAGCAGTTTGGGTTTTGTGGGGCCGGAGGGTCAGCCCCAGCATTTT. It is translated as CASSLGFVGPEGQPQHF.

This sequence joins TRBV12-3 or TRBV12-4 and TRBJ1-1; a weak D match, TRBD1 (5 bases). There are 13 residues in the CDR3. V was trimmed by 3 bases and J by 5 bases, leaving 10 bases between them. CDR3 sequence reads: CASSFLGGTEAFF. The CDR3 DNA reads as TGTGCCAGCAGTTTCTTGGGGGGGACTGAAGCTTTCTTT.

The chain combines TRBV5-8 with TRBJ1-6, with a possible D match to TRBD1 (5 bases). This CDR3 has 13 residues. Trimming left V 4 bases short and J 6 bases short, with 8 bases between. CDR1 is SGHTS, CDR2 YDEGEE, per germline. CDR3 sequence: CASSRDFNSPLHF. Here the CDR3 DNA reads TGTGCCAGCAGCCGGGACTTTAATTCACCCCTCCACTTT.

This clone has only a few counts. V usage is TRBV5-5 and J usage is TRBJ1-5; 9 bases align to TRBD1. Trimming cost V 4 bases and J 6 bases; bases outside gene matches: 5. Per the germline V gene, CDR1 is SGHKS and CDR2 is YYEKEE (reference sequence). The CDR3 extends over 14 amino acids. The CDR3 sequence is CASSRTGEPQPQHF. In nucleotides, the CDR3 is TGTGCCAGCAGCCGGACAGGGGAGCCTCAGCCCCAGCATTTT.

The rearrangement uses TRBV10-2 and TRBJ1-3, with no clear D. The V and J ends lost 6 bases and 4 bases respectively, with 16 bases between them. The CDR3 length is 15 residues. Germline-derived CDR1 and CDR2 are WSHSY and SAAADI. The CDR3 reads CASSDRREAGNTIYF. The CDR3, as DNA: TGCGCCAGCAGCGATCGGCGGGAGGCGGGAAACACCATATATTTT.

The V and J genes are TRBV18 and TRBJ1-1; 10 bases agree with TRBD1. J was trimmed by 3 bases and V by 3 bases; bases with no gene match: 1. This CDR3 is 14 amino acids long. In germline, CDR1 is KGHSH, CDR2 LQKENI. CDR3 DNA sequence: TGTGCCAGCTCACCGGACAGGGGGTACACTGAAGCTTTCTTT. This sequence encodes CASSPDRGYTEAFF.

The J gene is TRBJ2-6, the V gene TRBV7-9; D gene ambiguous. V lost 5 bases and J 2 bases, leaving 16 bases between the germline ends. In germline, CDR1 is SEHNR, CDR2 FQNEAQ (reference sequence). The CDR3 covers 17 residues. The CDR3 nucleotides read TGTGCCAGCAGCCCCACCGGCGGTAGACCTGGGGCCAACGTCCTGACTTTC. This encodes CASSPTGGRPGANVLTF.

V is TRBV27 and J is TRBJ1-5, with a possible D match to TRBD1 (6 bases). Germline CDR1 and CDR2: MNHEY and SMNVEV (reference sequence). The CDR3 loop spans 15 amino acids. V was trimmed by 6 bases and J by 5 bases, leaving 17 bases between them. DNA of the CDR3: TGTGCCAGCAGGAGGACAGACCGACCGTATCAGCCCCAGCATTTT. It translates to CASRRTDRPYQPQHF.

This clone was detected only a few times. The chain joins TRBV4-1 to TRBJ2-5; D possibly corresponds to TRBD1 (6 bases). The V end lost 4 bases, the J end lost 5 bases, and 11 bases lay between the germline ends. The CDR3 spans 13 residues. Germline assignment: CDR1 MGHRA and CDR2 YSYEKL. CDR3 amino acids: CASSRTTGETQYF. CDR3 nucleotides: TGCGCCAGCAGCCGCACAACAGGGGAGACCCAGTACTTC.

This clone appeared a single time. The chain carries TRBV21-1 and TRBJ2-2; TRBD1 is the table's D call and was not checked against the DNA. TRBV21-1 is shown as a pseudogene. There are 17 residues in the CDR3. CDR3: CASSKASQGRSTGELFF. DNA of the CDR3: TGTGCCAGCAGCAAAGCGTCACAGGGGAGATCCACCGGGGAGCTGTTTTTT.

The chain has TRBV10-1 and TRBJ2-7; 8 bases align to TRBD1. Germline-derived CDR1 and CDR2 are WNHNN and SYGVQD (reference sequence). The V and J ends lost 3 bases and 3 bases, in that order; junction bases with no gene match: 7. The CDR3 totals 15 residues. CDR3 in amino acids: CASSEYNRGYYEQYF. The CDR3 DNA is TGCGCCAGCAGTGAATACAACAGGGGGTACTACGAGCAGTACTTC.

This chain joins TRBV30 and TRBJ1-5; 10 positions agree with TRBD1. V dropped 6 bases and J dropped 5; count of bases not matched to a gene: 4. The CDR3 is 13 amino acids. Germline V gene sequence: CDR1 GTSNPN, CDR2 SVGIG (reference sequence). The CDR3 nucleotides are TGTGCCTGCGGGACAGGGGCTGATCAGCCCCAGCATTTT. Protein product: CACGTGADQPQHF.

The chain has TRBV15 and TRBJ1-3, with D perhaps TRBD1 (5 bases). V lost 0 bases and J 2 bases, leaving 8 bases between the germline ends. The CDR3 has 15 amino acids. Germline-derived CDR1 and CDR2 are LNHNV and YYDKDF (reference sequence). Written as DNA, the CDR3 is TGTGCCACCAGCAGAGATACAGGCGCTGGAAACACCATATATTTT. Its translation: CATSRDTGAGNTIYF. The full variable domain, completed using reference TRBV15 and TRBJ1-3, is DAMVIQNPRYQVTQFGKPVTLSCSQTLNHNVMYWYQQKSSQAPKLLFHYYDKDFNNEADTPDNFQSRRPNTSFCFLDIRSPGLGDTAMYLCATSRDTGAGNTIYFGEGSWLTVV.

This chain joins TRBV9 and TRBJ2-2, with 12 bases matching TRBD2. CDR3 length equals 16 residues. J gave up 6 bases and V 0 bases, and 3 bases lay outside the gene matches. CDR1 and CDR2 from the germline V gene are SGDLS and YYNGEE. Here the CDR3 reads CASSVGLAGDPGELFF. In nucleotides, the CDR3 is TGTGCCAGCAGCGTAGGACTAGCGGGAGATCCCGGGGAGCTGTTTTTT.

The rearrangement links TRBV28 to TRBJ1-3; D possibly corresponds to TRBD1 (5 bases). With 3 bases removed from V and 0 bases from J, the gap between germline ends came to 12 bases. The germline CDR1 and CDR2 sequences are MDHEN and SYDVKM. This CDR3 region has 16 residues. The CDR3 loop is CASSFGHTSSGNTIYF. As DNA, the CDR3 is TGTGCCAGCAGTTTTGGACATACGAGCTCTGGAAACACCATATATTTT.